This T cell receptor (beta chain) is from a study of blood T cell repertoires in COVID-19 (dated by TCRdb to about 2020). As for the study more broadly: Collaborator samples came from the United States, Italy and Spain and covered acute and convalescent phases of COVID-19. The prospective study material was composed of cDNA or gDNA derived from T cells, B-cell-depleted T cells, or PBMCs. Subjects who had been exposed to COVID-19, were actively infected with it, or had recovered from it provided the deeply sampled blood TCRbeta repertoires that made up the dataset. The repertoires were released in a freely available public database intended as a resource for research on the immune response to SARS-CoV-2. The samples were drawn from the first 160 participants of the ongoing ImmuneRACE study and from 1,254 subjects provided by 6 global collaborators. The sample metadata nearly always contained a de-identified subject ID, COVID-19 status, age in years and sex. Where available, HLA class I and class II types were obtained from metadata supplied by the sample provider rather than from assay-based typing.

Reading from cysteine to phenylalanine, the CDR3 counts 17 amino acids. The retained sequence is limited to the CDR3, 51 bases, with the frame set at the first base. The germline V end is reduced by 0 bases and the J end by 2 bases; junction bases left unmatched: 7. Taken from the germline V gene, the CDR1 and CDR2 loops are SGHDN and FVKESK. Participants in the prospective study were enrolled through a virtual design, were aged roughly 18 to 100 years, and lived in roughly 24 United States geographic areas. In the prospective study, cohorts were assigned on the basis of participant-reported clinical history obtained from a screening survey and a study questionnaire. ImmuneRACE Cohort 3 recovered participants were defined by two consecutive negative NP/OP PCR tests, healthcare professional clearance, or symptom resolution. In the prospective study, whole blood, serum and a nasopharyngeal or oropharyngeal swab were collected from each participant by mobile phlebotomists. Participants in the prospective study had the option to provide additional blood draws and questionnaires over a roughly 2-month period. Before DNA extraction, blood samples from the prospective study were shipped at room temperature or frozen.

TCRbeta CDR3 regions were amplified from genomic DNA using the immunoSEQ Assay, a bias-controlled multiplex PCR. The study's own analysis went as follows. The number of nucleated cells in each sample was estimated from the amplification of reference gene primers within the assay. To quantify the absolute abundance of each unique TCRbeta CDR3 rearrangement, sequence reads were collapsed and filtered. For each sample, productive Simpson clonality was calculated as the square root of Simpson's diversity index over productive rearrangements. Imported from immuneACCESS, the table was reduced by TCRdb to in-frame sequences with V and J called. These copies leave out some clones; in studies compared against another copy, an unresolved V gene accounts for under half, and the cause of the remainder is not known. The DNA was the basis for D and trimming; V, J and clone size are from that table. This sample lists fewer than 400,000 clones; under 90% were detected once. The ten biggest clones cover about 4.2% of the sample.

What the research found in general, with its limitations: The quantity of clinical and demographic metadata differed by source and by participant and was supplied without curation.

For this clone: What this receptor recognizes is not known. No base quality values were provided; no much bigger clone lies one nucleotide off.

The sequence was obtained from a man aged 25 to 40 who had recovered from COVID-19. The sample was PBMCs or T cells enriched from blood (not recorded which). The chain was built from TRBV14 and TRBJ1-5, with 7 middle bases fitting TRBD1. The DNA sequence reads TGTGCCAGCAGCCAAGAGAACCGGGACAGATGCAATCAGCCCCAGCATTTT. It codes for CASSQENRDRCNQPQHF.